The rows below give T cell receptor beta chains drawn from one sample of a study of T cell responses to AZD1222 COVID-19 vaccine. TCRdb's table, derived via immunoSEQ multiplex PCR, lists solely in-frame clones and lacks some. The sample carries 130,000 or so clones, approximately 91% recorded once. The specimen comprised peripheral blood, sampled 28 days after the second AZD1222 dose. The source is an adult who received the AZD1222 COVID-19 vaccine. CDR3s leave out the opening cysteine and the closing phenylalanine or tryptophan.

CDR3aa: ASRLGGTGASFAGNTIY; v_gene: TRBV27; j_gene: TRBJ1-3; len: 17
CDR3aa: ASNSAGGSNEQF; v_gene: TRBV9; j_gene: TRBJ2-1; len: 12
CDR3aa: ASSTGQGPPYEQY; v_gene: TRBV9; j_gene: TRBJ2-7; len: 13
CDR3aa: SASGGAIPNTEAF; v_gene: TRBV20-1; j_gene: TRBJ1-1; len: 13
CDR3aa: ASSEGQGSKNEQF; v_gene: TRBV11-3; j_gene: TRBJ2-1; len: 13
CDR3aa: ASSYLDDGSYEQY; v_gene: TRBV6-6; j_gene: TRBJ2-7; len: 13
CDR3aa: ASRTQTSGNTIY; v_gene: TRBV19; j_gene: TRBJ1-3; len: 12
CDR3aa: ASRFSGPTEAF; v_gene: TRBV2; j_gene: TRBJ1-1; len: 11
CDR3aa: ASSLGGIRDTQY; v_gene: TRBV7-9; j_gene: TRBJ2-3; len: 12
CDR3aa: ATSQNTEAF; v_gene: TRBV10-3; j_gene: TRBJ1-1; len: 9
CDR3aa: ATERGGNTEAF; v_gene: TRBV2; j_gene: TRBJ1-1; len: 11
CDR3aa: ASSPGQGTDTQY; v_gene: TRBV5-1; j_gene: TRBJ2-3; len: 12
CDR3aa: ASSLNLQADTQY; v_gene: TRBV5-1; j_gene: TRBJ2-3; len: 12
CDR3aa: SASRPLGANVLT; v_gene: TRBV20-1; j_gene: TRBJ2-6; len: 12
CDR3aa: ASSRLRTGASGNTIY; v_gene: TRBV2; j_gene: TRBJ1-3; len: 15
CDR3aa: ASSLRSGNTIY; v_gene: TRBV5-4; j_gene: TRBJ1-3; len: 11
CDR3aa: ASSLGRDQPQH; v_gene: TRBV19; j_gene: TRBJ1-5; len: 11
CDR3aa: ASSTDMTYQPQH; v_gene: TRBV28; j_gene: TRBJ1-5; len: 12
CDR3aa: ASSVAPGLGDSPLH; v_gene: TRBV9; j_gene: TRBJ1-6; len: 14
CDR3aa: ASSHVGVGTEAF; v_gene: TRBV6-5; j_gene: TRBJ1-1; len: 12
CDR3aa: ASSPGTGGNSPLH; v_gene: TRBV5-1; j_gene: TRBJ1-6; len: 13
CDR3aa: ASSRGEVADTQY; v_gene: TRBV3-1/TRBV3-2; j_gene: TRBJ2-3; len: 12
CDR3aa: ASSIIWESGYT; v_gene: TRBV19; j_gene: TRBJ1-2; len: 11
CDR3aa: ASSQVVGRGSELYEQY; v_gene: TRBV3-1/TRBV3-2; j_gene: TRBJ2-7; len: 16
CDR3aa: ASGGSGQGGSPLH; v_gene: TRBV28; j_gene: TRBJ1-6; len: 13
CDR3aa: ASARGHFETQY; v_gene: TRBV6-5; j_gene: TRBJ2-5; len: 11
CDR3aa: ASTLGQGAATNEKLF; v_gene: TRBV7-6; j_gene: TRBJ1-4; len: 15
CDR3aa: ASSLGVDGTPYNEQF; v_gene: TRBV7-6; j_gene: TRBJ2-1; len: 15
CDR3aa: AISGTTDTQY; v_gene: TRBV10-3; j_gene: TRBJ2-3; len: 10